The 21 T cell receptor beta chains given below trace back to one sample, sequenced in a study of blood T cells in healthy people across ages. A J-beta primer mix and a sample-barcoded 5' primer were used in a second PCR of about 6 to 12 cycles. TCRdb used MiXCR to reprocess the 5' RACE reads, holding one entry per CDR3 protein. Here the sample spans 700,000 or so distinct CDR3 sequences, 40% to 45% being singletons. What was sequenced was blood. These receptors all stem from a man at least 80 years old in good health.

The chain has TRBV20-1 and TRBJ1-6; unclear D gene. CDR1 and CDR2 from the germline V gene are DFQATT and SNEGSKA (reference sequence). V was pared by 0 bases and J by 7 bases, with 10 bases between. This CDR3 region has 14 residues. In DNA form, the CDR3 reads TGCAGTGCTAGAGATTACACGGGAAATTCACCCCTCCACTTT. Translated: CSARDYTGNSPLHF.

This chain links TRBV7-2 with TRBJ2-4, with 10 bases fitting TRBD2. With the DNA end fitting TRBJ2-5 better, the J assignment may be wrong. CDR3 length: 17 amino acids. From germline, CDR1 is SGHTA and CDR2 FQGNSA. The chain's CDR3 is CASSFPTSGNPQETQYF. CDR3 coding DNA: TGTGCCAGCAGCTTCCCCACTAGCGGGAACCCTCAAGAGACCCAGTACTTC.

The chain carries TRBV4-3 and TRBJ1-5; D is perhaps TRBD1 (6 bases). Trimming stripped 0 bases from V and 6 bases from J, with 21 bases between. Germline-derived CDR1 and CDR2 are LGHNA and YSLEER. The CDR3 sequence is 18 residues long. CDR3 sequence (DNA): TGCGCCAGCAGCCAAGAACGATTAGGAGGGGGAGACGGTCAGCCCCAGCATTTT. Translating it yields CASSQERLGGGDGQPQHF.

This clonotype was seen repeatedly, ten times or more. V gene TRBV6-5 combines with J gene TRBJ2-3, with D perhaps matching TRBD1 (5 bases). From germline, CDR1 is MNHEY and CDR2 SVGAGI. The V and J ends lost 5 bases and 5 bases respectively, with 11 bases between them. The CDR3 covers 13 residues. The CDR3 DNA follows: TGTGCCAGCAGTCAGGGTATGGGAGATACGCAGTATTTT. As protein: CASSQGMGDTQYF.

The chain recombines TRBV28 with TRBJ2-4; D is unresolved. The DNA end lines up better with TRBJ2-7; the J call may be wrong. This CDR3 region has 13 residues. Germline values: CDR1 MDHEN, CDR2 SYDVKM. This CDR3 is CASSLNRDDEQYF. CDR3 nucleotides: TGTGCCAGCAGTTTAAACAGAGACGACGAGCAGTACTTC.

This chain joins TRBV20-1 and TRBJ2-1; a weak D match, TRBD1 (7 bases). The germline V gene has CDR1 DFQATT and CDR2 SNEGSKA (reference sequence). V dropped 5 bases and J dropped 8 bases, with 13 bases sitting between them. The CDR3 covers 12 residues. The DNA of the CDR3 is TGCAGTGCTCCTTTCAGGGGGGATGAGCAGTTCTTC. Protein: CSAPFRGDEQFF.

The V and J genes are TRBV7-2 and TRBJ1-5; D unclear. Germline loops: CDR1 SGHTA, CDR2 FQGNSA. V lost 6 bases and J 5 bases, leaving 11 bases between the germline ends. The CDR3 sequence is 13 residues long. CDR3 in amino acids: CASSTNTYQPQHF. The DNA for the CDR3 is TGTGCCAGCAGTACCAACACATATCAGCCCCAGCATTTT.

The rearrangement joins TRBV25-1 to TRBJ1-2; possibly TRBD1 for D (5 bases). This CDR3 has 13 amino acids. Germline V gene lookup returns CDR1 MGHDK and CDR2 SYGVNS. Trimming removed 7 bases at V and 8 bases at J, with 17 bases between. CDR3 loop: CASTSRADGGYTF. CDR3 coding DNA: TGTGCCAGCACCAGCAGGGCTGACGGGGGCTACACCTTC.

The chain recombines TRBV4-2 with TRBJ1-6, with 12 bases that match TRBD1. There are 16 residues in the CDR3. V lost 0 bases and J lost 9; bases outside the gene matches: 3. From germline, CDR1 is LGHNA and CDR2 YNFKEQ. This CDR3 reads CASSQDLGQGASPLHF. The CDR3 nucleotides are TGTGCCAGCAGCCAAGATTTGGGACAGGGGGCTTCACCCCTCCACTTT.

This chain connects TRBV20-1 to TRBJ2-1, with D hard to call. The CDR3 totals 11 residues. Germline V CDR1 and CDR2: DFQATT, SNEGSKA (reference sequence). V gave up 1 base and J gave up 9 bases, with 7 bases separating them. The CDR3 DNA reads as TGCAGTGCTAGAGTAGGGATTGAGCAGTTCTTC. Encoded protein: CSARVGIEQFF.

The chain is built from TRBV18 and TRBJ2-1; D tentatively fits TRBD1 or TRBD2 (5 bases each). Germline CDR1 is KGHSH and CDR2 is LQKENI. Trimming removed 1 base at V and 9 bases at J, with 10 bases between. CDR3 length: 13 amino acids. This CDR3 reads CASSPREGCEQFF. In DNA form, the CDR3 reads TGTGCCAGCTCACCACGTGAGGGGTGTGAGCAGTTCTTC.

There are a few counts of this clonotype. The chain is built from TRBV6-2 or TRBV6-3 and TRBJ2-7; a weak D match, TRBD2 (7 bases). The CDR3 is 15 residues long. The V end was cut by 6 bases, the J end by 1 base, with 16 bases between. Germline V gene lookup returns CDR1 MNHEY and CDR2 SVGEGT. CDR3 in DNA: TGTGCCAGCAGACCGCGGGGGACAACATCCTACGAGCAGTACTTC. It translates to CASRPRGTTSYEQYF.

The chain combines TRBV7-3 with TRBJ1-6, with D perhaps TRBD1 (6 bases). Germline CDR1 reads SGHTA; CDR2 reads FQGTGA. Between the trimmed V and J ends, which lost 5 bases and 15 bases, there was a span of 20 bases. This CDR3 comprises 14 residues. The CDR3 sequence is CASSPSGSGTLLHF. The DNA for the CDR3 is TGTGCCAGCAGCCCCTCAGGAAGCGGGACACTCCTCCACTTT.

V usage is TRBV20-1 and J usage is TRBJ2-5; 7 bases agree with TRBD1. Germline V gives CDR1 DFQATT, CDR2 SNEGSKA (reference sequence). CDR3 size: 16 residues. V shed 1 base and J 2 bases; nucleotides not matched to a gene: 10. CDR3 DNA sequence: TGCAGTGCTAGAGGCCGCGCCGGGGACAGACAAGAGACCCAGTACTTC. Protein product: CSARGRAGDRQETQYF.

The DNA for the CDR3 is TGCAGTGCTAGTACGCCGGTGGCGGGGACTGAAGCTTTCTTT. Protein sequence: CSASTPVAGTEAFF. The chain is built from TRBV20-1 and TRBJ1-1; D gene unclear. Trimming stripped 3 bases from V and 5 bases from J, with 16 bases between. Germline assignment: CDR1 DFQATT and CDR2 SNEGSKA (reference sequence). The CDR3 sequence is 14 residues long.

The sample holds a few counts of this clonotype. The rearrangement links TRBV28 to TRBJ2-1, with D possibly TRBD2 on 6 matching bases. From germline, CDR1 is MDHEN and CDR2 SYDVKM. The V gene lost 3 bases and the J gene lost 12 bases, with 18 bases spanning the gap. This CDR3 contains 14 residues. The DNA for the CDR3 is TGTGCCAGCAGTTTGGACGGCGCGGGAAGGGGGCAGTTCTTC. Encoded protein: CASSLDGAGRGQFF.

V gene TRBV4-3 combines with J gene TRBJ1-6, with D possibly matching TRBD1 (5 bases). V was trimmed by 4 bases and J by 14 bases, leaving 21 bases between them. This CDR3 contains 15 residues. From germline, CDR1 is LGHNA and CDR2 YSLEER. The CDR3 reads CASSLRPALGGSLHF. CDR3 nucleotide sequence: TGCGCCAGCAGCCTAAGACCCGCCTTGGGGGGATCCCTCCACTTT.

The chain joins TRBV28 to TRBJ2-3; TRBD2 matches at 8 bases. After removal of 6 bases from V and 5 bases from J, the junction contained 7 bases not matched to a gene. This CDR3 contains 14 residues. CDR1 and CDR2 (germline): MDHEN, SYDVKM. The CDR3 protein is CASRKRGRGDTQYF. The CDR3 nucleotides are TGTGCCAGCAGAAAGCGGGGGCGGGGAGATACGCAGTATTTT.

This clonotype has just a few counts. The genes are TRBV7-2 and TRBJ2-3; 11 bases line up with TRBD2. This CDR3 region has 16 residues. The germline V gene has CDR1 SGHTA and CDR2 FQGNSA. Trimming at V came to 4 bases and at J to 7 bases, leaving 10 bases not matched to a gene. The CDR3 DNA sequence: TGTGCCAGCAGCTCCCCGACTAGCGGGGCCGGTTATACGCAGTATTTT. This sequence encodes CASSSPTSGAGYTQYF.

This clonotype came up many times. The chain joins TRBV6-6 to TRBJ2-3, with D hard to call. Trimming removed 5 bases at V and 5 bases at J, with 5 bases between. The CDR3 sequence is 11 residues long. From germline, CDR1 is MNHNY and CDR2 SVGAGI (reference sequence). The CDR3 loop reads CASSTKDTQYF. Written as DNA, the CDR3 is TGTGCCAGCAGTACTAAAGATACGCAGTATTTT.

The V call is TRBV6-1, the J call TRBJ2-2; the D is unclear. Germline V lookup: CDR1 MNHNS, CDR2 SASEGT. The CDR3 sequence is 14 residues long. The V gene lost 4 bases and the J gene lost 5 bases, with 11 bases spanning the gap. CDR3 nucleotides: TGTGCCAGCAGTGTAAGGACCAAGACCGGGGAGCTGTTTTTT. Its protein is CASSVRTKTGELFF.